Given below is one TCR beta chain in context. What antigen it recognizes has not been identified. No base-level quality is on record; no much larger clone is a single base apart. TCRbeta CDR3 regions were amplified from genomic DNA by means of the immunoSEQ Assay, a bias-controlled multiplex PCR. From the authors' description of their analysis: Nucleated cell counts per sample were estimated from amplification of reference gene primers within the assay. Sequence reads were collapsed and filtered to measure the absolute abundance of every unique TCRbeta CDR3 rearrangement. For each sample, productive Simpson clonality was calculated by taking the square root of Simpson's diversity index across productive rearrangements. Drawn from immuneACCESS, this table holds only the in-frame rearrangements with V and J called that TCRdb kept. Clones are partly lost; checked studies trace under half to an unresolved V gene and leave the rest unexplained. V and J calls and clone size follow that table, whereas D and trimming were derived from the DNA. This sample holds about 230,000 clones; more than 80% were observed only once. The top ten hold 1.8% of the sample.

The record originates from a study of blood T cell repertoires in COVID-19 (dated by TCRdb to 2019 to 2021). Study-wide context: The collaborator samples originated in the United States, Italy and Spain and spanned the acute and convalescent phases of COVID-19. The sample metadata nearly always contained a de-identified subject ID, COVID-19 status, age in years and sex. The dataset comprised deeply sampled blood TCRbeta repertoires from subjects exposed to, actively infected with, or recovered from COVID-19. The prospective study material was composed of cDNA or gDNA derived from T cells, B-cell-depleted T cells, or PBMCs. Where available, HLA class I and class II types were obtained from metadata supplied by the sample provider rather than from assay-based typing. The samples were drawn from the first 160 participants of the ongoing ImmuneRACE study and from 950 to 1,500 subjects provided by 6 global collaborators. The repertoires were made available in a free public database intended to serve as a resource for research on the immune response to SARS-CoV-2. The full study reports these points: The amount of clinical and demographic metadata varied by source and participant and was provided uncurated.

CDR3 length: 14 amino acids, cysteine to phenylalanine. CDR3 DNA is the only sequence kept; it has 42 bases, read in frame from the first base. The germline V gene provides CDR1 KGHDR and CDR2 SFDVKD. Trimming takes 4 bases from V and 4 bases from J, and the germline ends sit 9 bases apart. In the prospective study, participants were about 18 to 95 years old, resided in about two dozen geographic areas of the United States, and were enrolled through a virtual design. To assign participants to cohorts, the prospective study relied on clinical history that participants themselves reported in a screening survey and a study questionnaire. Recovered participants in ImmuneRACE Cohort 3 were defined by two consecutive negative NP/OP PCR tests, clearance by a healthcare professional, or resolution of symptoms. Each participant in the prospective study had whole blood, serum and a nasopharyngeal or oropharyngeal swab collected by mobile phlebotomists. Prospective study participants could optionally give additional blood draws and questionnaires over an approximately 2-month period. Before DNA extraction, prospective study blood samples were shipped either frozen or at room temperature.

The clonotype was recovered from a man in his sixties who had recovered from COVID-19. Recombination joined TRBV24-1 with TRBJ1-4, with TRBD1 tentatively as D gene (6 bases match). Sequenced sample: PBMCs or T cells enriched from blood (not recorded which). The DNA is TGTGCCACCAGTGAGGCAGGGGTTAATGAAAAACTGTTTTTT. It codes for CATSEAGVNEKLFF.